These 23 T cell receptor beta chains came from one sample sequenced in a study of Tregs in tolerant kidney transplant recipients (dated by TCRdb to about 2019). Libraries were constructed by the immunoSEQ multiplex PCR assay. This immuneACCESS table, as held by TCRdb, lists in-frame sequences with V and J called but not all clones. Of the missing ones, under half trace to an unresolved V gene in checked studies; the others have no known cause. The sample's clone listing holds approximately 50,000 clones. The biggest ten clones account for approximately 0.81% of the sample. The time point label of this sample denotes: blood sample drawn before combined kidney and bone marrow transplant. The sequencing here drew on CD4+ T cells from blood, taken before the transplant. Every receptor here comes from a human donor who received a combined kidney and bone marrow transplant.

As concerns this clone: The read ends 3 residues shy of where the CDR3 ends; the end is completed using the germline J gene. V and J are TRBV7-2 and TRBJ2-2; D is perhaps TRBD2 (6 bases). The CDR3 length is 13 residues. With 4 bases removed from V and 6 bases from J, the gap between germline ends came to 9 bases. Germline lookup yields CDR1 SGHTA and CDR2 FQGNSA. The CDR3 spells CASSSPGAGELFF. The DNA read from the CDR3 is TGTGCCAGCAGCTCCCCGGGGGCCGGGGAG.

As concerns this clone: The DNA ends 3 residues before the CDR3 does, and the rest of the CDR3 is filled in from the germline J gene. J is TRBJ1-6 and V is TRBV20-1; D unresolved. Germline-derived CDR1 and CDR2 are DFQATT and SNEGSKA (reference sequence). The CDR3 is 14 amino acids. The V and J ends lost 3 bases and 9 bases respectively, with 15 bases between them. The sequenced CDR3 bases are TGCAGTGCTAGTACGGGGTCAGCGTCTTCACCC. It yields the protein CSASTGSASSP. The full CDR3 protein is CSASTGSASSPLHF.

In regard to this clone: The read is 3 residues too short to cover the CDR3 end, so that end is filled in from the germline J gene. The rearrangement uses TRBV19 and TRBJ2-1; D is perhaps TRBD2 (6 bases). CDR3 length: 15 residues. Trimming removed 4 bases from V and 4 bases from J, with 14 bases in between. Germline CDR1 reads LNHDA; CDR2 reads SQIVND (reference sequence). The CDR3 reads CASSTGLSYYNEQFF. The sequenced part of the CDR3 DNA is TGTGCCAGTAGTACGGGACTGAGTTATTACAATGAG.

Details on this clone: The sequenced fragment ends 3 residues before the CDR3 boundary, so the rest is inferred from the germline J gene. The V and J genes are TRBV11-2 and TRBJ2-1; D possibly corresponds to TRBD2 (5 bases). The CDR3 loop spans 13 amino acids. The germline V gene has CDR1 SGHAT and CDR2 FQNNGV. Trimming removed 5 bases from V and 9 bases from J, with 14 bases in between. The sequenced part of the CDR3 DNA is TGTGCCAGCAGCCCCACCCCCCGGGGTGAG. Its protein product is CASSPTPRGE. The full CDR3 sequence reads CASSPTPRGEQFF.

Note on this clone: The read ends 3 residues shy of where the CDR3 ends; the end is completed using the germline J gene. The chain combines TRBV7-9 with TRBJ2-5; D is ambiguous. This CDR3 spans 14 amino acids. Germline assignment: CDR1 SEHNR and CDR2 FQNEAQ (reference sequence). Trimming shortened V by 8 bases and J by 0 bases, and 13 bases separated the two germline ends. CDR3 DNA, as far as it was read: TGTGCCAGCGACAAACCTGGGTACCAAGAGACC. The encoded protein is CASDKPGYQET. The entire CDR3 sequence reads CASDKPGYQETQYF. Filled out from reference TRBV7-9 and TRBJ2-5, the complete variable domain reads DTGVSQNPRHKITKRGQNVTFRCDPISEHNRLYWYRQTLGQGPEFLTYFQNEAQLEKSRLLSDRFSAERPKGSFSTLEIQRTEQGDSAMYLCASDKPGYQETQYFGPGTRLLVL.

Details on this clone: The sequence runs out 3 residues before the end of the CDR3; the remainder is reconstructed from the germline J gene. The chain joins TRBV2 to TRBJ2-7; D is ambiguous. Deletions cut 3 bases from V and 6 bases from J, with 12 bases between. CDR1 and CDR2 (germline): SNHLY, FYNNEI. CDR3 length: 13 amino acids. CDR3 DNA, as far as it was read: TGTGCCAGCAGTGAGCCACTCGATATCGAG. This gives the protein CASSEPLDIE. From start to end, the CDR3 is CASSEPLDIEQYF.

The part of the CDR3 DNA that was read is TGTGCCAGCAGCCTGGAGGGGCAGACTAATTCACCC. Encoded protein: CASSLEGQTNSP. The whole CDR3 sequence reads CASSLEGQTNSPLHF. The V gene is TRBV5-5, the J gene TRBJ1-6; possibly TRBD1 for D (5 bases). Sequencing ends 3 residues short of the CDR3 end; the germline J gene provides the rest. Looked up from germline, CDR1 is SGHKS and CDR2 is YYEKEE (reference sequence). Trimming removed 4 bases from V and 6 bases from J, with 14 bases in between. The length of the CDR3 is 15 residues.

On this clone: The read terminates 3 residues ahead of where the CDR3 ends, so the germline J gene completes it. The V gene is TRBV7-6, the J gene TRBJ1-1, with D hard to call. Germline CDR1 is SGHVS and CDR2 is FNYEAQ. This CDR3 has 13 amino acids. Trimming shortened V by 2 bases and J by 4 bases, and 8 bases separated the two germline ends. This CDR3 reads CASSLKEGTEAFF. CDR3 DNA (partial): TGTGCCAGCAGCTTAAAGGAGGGCACTGAA. Combining the CDR3 with reference TRBV7-6 and TRBJ1-1 gives the whole variable domain GAGVSQSPRYKVTKRGQDVALRCDPISGHVSLYWYRQALGQGPEFLTYFNYEAQQDKSGLPNDRFSAERPEGSISTLTIQRTEQRDSAMYRCASSLKEGTEAFFGQGTRLTVV.

Note on this clone: Sequencing ends 3 residues short of the CDR3 end; the germline J gene provides the rest. The V gene is TRBV2, the J gene TRBJ2-4; no clear D. Germline assignment: CDR1 SNHLY and CDR2 FYNNEI. The CDR3 length is 12 residues. Trimming stripped 2 bases from V and 6 bases from J, with 5 bases between. The CDR3 is CASSEQLNIQYF. The sequenced CDR3 bases are TGTGCCAGCAGTGAACAATTAAACATT.

A note on this clone: The read falls 3 residues short of the CDR3 end, and the missing part is taken from the germline J gene. This chain uses TRBV2 with TRBJ2-1, with 9 bases matching TRBD1. Germline CDR1 is SNHLY and CDR2 is FYNNEI. This CDR3 is built from 14 residues. V lost 8 bases to trimming and J lost 8 bases; unmatched junction nucleotides: 10. The CDR3 here is CASLPGTGFDEQFF. Partial CDR3 DNA: TGTGCCAGCCTACCGGGGACAGGGTTCGATGAG.

Turning to this clone: The read falls 3 residues short of the CDR3 end, and the missing part is taken from the germline J gene. The genes are TRBV6-2 or TRBV6-3 and TRBJ2-5; D is uncertain. The CDR3 consists of 14 residues. The V and J ends lost 2 bases and 1 base respectively, with 8 bases between them. From germline, CDR1 is MNHEY and CDR2 SVGEGT. CDR3 bases read: TGTGCCAGCAGTTACCACACCCGCCAAGAGACC. Translated, it gives CASSYHTRQET. The CDR3 reads in full as CASSYHTRQETQYF.

About this clone itself: The read stops 3 residues short of the end of the CDR3; the missing end is completed from the germline J gene. This sequence joins TRBV10-3 and TRBJ1-1, with 11 positions matching TRBD1. The germline V gene has CDR1 ENHRY and CDR2 SYGVKD. The CDR3 contains 14 residues. With V trimmed by 6 bases and J by 5 bases, 5 bases remained unmatched. The CDR3 reads CAIRGQGARTEAFF. The part of the CDR3 DNA that was read is TGTGCCATCAGAGGACAGGGGGCTCGGACTGAA.

With respect to this clone: The CDR3 goes on 3 residues after the read ends, and that part is filled in from the germline J gene. V gene TRBV5-1 combines with J gene TRBJ2-6; D is ambiguous. Trimming cost V 0 bases and J 3 bases, with 4 bases left between them. CDR1 is SGHRS and CDR2 is YFSETQ in the germline V gene. The CDR3 sequence is 14 residues long. CDR3 bases read: TGCGCCAGCAGCTTGGCAGGTGGGGCCAACGTC. As protein: CASSLAGGANV. The entire CDR3 protein is CASSLAGGANVLTF.

Turning to this clone: The observed sequence ends 3 residues before the CDR3 terminus, with the missing tail filled in from the germline J gene. The chain recombines TRBV30 with TRBJ2-3, with TRBD1 identical over 10 bases. The CDR3 sequence is 15 residues long. Germline V gene data show CDR1 as GTSNPN and CDR2 as SVGIG (reference sequence). J lost 4 bases, V lost 2 bases, and 6 bases had no gene match. The part of the CDR3 DNA that was read is TGTGCCTGGAGTCCGGACAGGGGGGGGGCAGATACG. Translating it yields CAWSPDRGGADT. The whole CDR3 protein reads CAWSPDRGGADTQYF.

As concerns this clone: From the germline J gene comes the end of the CDR3, since the read stops 3 residues before it. The V and J genes are TRBV7-2 and TRBJ2-3; 10 bases align to TRBD1. Germline V CDR1 and CDR2: SGHTA, FQGNSA. V shed 4 bases, J shed 3 bases, and the junction held 4 bases outside the gene matches. The CDR3 totals 15 residues. Partial CDR3 DNA: TGTGCCAGCAGCTCTGGGACAGGGGCAACAGATACG. Its protein product is CASSSGTGATDT. The full-length CDR3 reads as CASSSGTGATDTQYF.

To note about this clone: The read stops 3 residues short of the end of the CDR3; the missing end is completed from the germline J gene. V gene TRBV30 combines with J gene TRBJ1-2; maybe TRBD1 (6 bases). This CDR3 is built from 13 residues. Germline V lookup: CDR1 GTSNPN, CDR2 SVGIG (reference sequence). V was trimmed by 5 bases and J by 5 bases, leaving 15 bases between them. The CDR3 loop reads CAWRAPGAYGYTF. The CDR3 DNA, read in part, is TGTGCCTGGCGGGCGCCAGGGGCTTATGGC.

Points on this clone: The read gets to within 3 residues of the CDR3 end, and the germline J gene fills in the rest. This chain uses TRBV6-1 with TRBJ2-5; D is perhaps TRBD1 (6 bases). The CDR3 sequence is 13 residues long. Trimming took 4 bases from V and 4 from J, leaving 10 bases between them. Germline assignment: CDR1 MNHNS and CDR2 SASEGT. The part of the CDR3 DNA that was read is TGTGCCAGCAGTGGAGGACAGCGAGAGACC. Its translation: CASSGGQRET. The full CDR3 protein reads CASSGGQRETQYF.

On this clone: The DNA ends 3 residues before the CDR3 does, and the rest of the CDR3 is filled in from the germline J gene. The chain uses TRBV19 and TRBJ2-7; D remains ambiguous. The ends were cut back, 5 bases at V and 0 bases at J, with 11 bases in the middle. CDR3 length: 14 residues. Germline lookup yields CDR1 LNHDA and CDR2 SQIVND (reference sequence). CDR3 bases read: TGTGCCAGTAGTCAGCGCCTAAGCTCCTACGAG. Translated, it gives CASSQRLSSYE. The CDR3 as a whole reads CASSQRLSSYEQYF.

On this clone: The read halts 3 residues ahead of the CDR3 end, with the missing end drawn from the germline J gene. The V and J genes are TRBV7-2 and TRBJ2-7, with unresolved D. Germline V lookup: CDR1 SGHTA, CDR2 FQGNSA. Trimming took 1 base from V and 0 from J, leaving 7 bases between them. The CDR3 has 14 residues. CDR3 bases read: TGTGCCAGCAGCTTAGTACTTAGCTCCTACGAG. Translating gives CASSLVLSSYE. In full, the CDR3 is CASSLVLSSYEQYF.

In regard to this clone: The read terminates 3 residues before the CDR3 end, so the remaining end is supplied by the germline J gene. This chain connects TRBV20-1 to TRBJ2-1, with a possible D match to TRBD1 (5 bases). Germline V gene lookup returns CDR1 DFQATT and CDR2 SNEGSKA (reference sequence). Trimming removed 6 bases from V and 6 bases from J, with 12 bases in between. This CDR3 has 12 amino acids. The CDR3 sequence: CSAQVGPNEQFF. The sequenced part of the CDR3 DNA is TGCAGTGCACAGGTGGGGCCCAATGAG.

Note on this clone: The sequenced fragment ends 3 residues before the CDR3 boundary, so the rest is inferred from the germline J gene. The chain recombines TRBV18 with TRBJ2-5; a possible D gene is TRBD1 (6 bases). Trimming pared 6 bases from V and 0 bases from J, leaving 17 bases between. The CDR3 is 16 residues long. Germline V gene data show CDR1 as KGHSH and CDR2 as LQKENI. The covered CDR3 bases are TGTGCCAGCTCCCGGAACTTAGGGGGTGACCAAGAGACC. As protein: CASSRNLGGDQET. The CDR3 in full is CASSRNLGGDQETQYF.

CDR3 region: CSAEDRGGTDTQYF. CDR3 DNA (partial): TGCAGTGCAGAGGACAGGGGTGGCACAGATACG. V and J are TRBV20-1 and TRBJ2-3; TRBD1 agrees at 9 bases. The read terminates 3 residues ahead of where the CDR3 ends, so the germline J gene completes it. CDR1 and CDR2 from the germline V gene are DFQATT and SNEGSKA (reference sequence). The J segment lost 1 base and the V segment lost 6 bases, leaving 5 bases of the junction unmatched. The CDR3 length is 14 residues.

As regards this clone: The sequence runs out 3 residues before the end of the CDR3; the remainder is reconstructed from the germline J gene. The chain couples TRBV20-1 to TRBJ2-7, with 9 nucleotides matching TRBD1. CDR1 DFQATT and CDR2 SNEGSKA come from the germline V gene (reference sequence). This CDR3 region has 14 residues. Trimming took 1 base from V and 4 from J; bases not matched to a gene: 5. The CDR3 sequence: CSARGGGTGYEQYF. The covered CDR3 bases are TGCAGTGCTAGAGGAGGAGGGACAGGGTACGAG.